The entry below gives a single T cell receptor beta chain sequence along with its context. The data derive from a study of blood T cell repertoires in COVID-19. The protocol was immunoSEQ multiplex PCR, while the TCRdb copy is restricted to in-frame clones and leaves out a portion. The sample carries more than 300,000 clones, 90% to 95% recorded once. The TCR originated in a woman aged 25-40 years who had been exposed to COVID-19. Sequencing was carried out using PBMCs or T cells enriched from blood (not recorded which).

The CDR3 DNA reads as TGTGCCAGCAGCGGGGACAGGTCTAATAGCTACACCTTC. This gives the protein CASSGDRSNSYTF. V usage is TRBV6-5 and J usage is TRBJ1-2; 8 nucleotides match TRBD1. In germline, CDR1 is MNHEY, CDR2 SVGAGI. The CDR3 runs 13 residues. V lost 6 bases and J lost 9; bases outside the gene matches: 9.